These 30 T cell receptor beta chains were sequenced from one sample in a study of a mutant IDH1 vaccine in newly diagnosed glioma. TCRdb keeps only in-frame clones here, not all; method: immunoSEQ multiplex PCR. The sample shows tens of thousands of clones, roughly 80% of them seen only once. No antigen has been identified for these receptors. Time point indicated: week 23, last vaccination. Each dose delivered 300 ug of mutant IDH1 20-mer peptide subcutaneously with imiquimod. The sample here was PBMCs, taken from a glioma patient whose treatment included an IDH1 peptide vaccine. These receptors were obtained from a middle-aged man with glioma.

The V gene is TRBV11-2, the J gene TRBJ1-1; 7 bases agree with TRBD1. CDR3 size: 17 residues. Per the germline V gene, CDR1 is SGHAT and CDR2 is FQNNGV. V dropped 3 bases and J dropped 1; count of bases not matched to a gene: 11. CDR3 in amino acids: CASSFNSWGQKNTEAFF. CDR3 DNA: TGTGCCAGCAGCTTTAACTCGTGGGGACAGAAGAACACTGAAGCTTTCTTT.

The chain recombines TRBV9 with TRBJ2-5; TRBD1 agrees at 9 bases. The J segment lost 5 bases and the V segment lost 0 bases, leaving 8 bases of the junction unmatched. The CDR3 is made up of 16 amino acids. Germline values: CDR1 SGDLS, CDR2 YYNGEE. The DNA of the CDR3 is TGTGCCAGCAGCGTAGTAGGGACAGGGTTTGGGGAGACCCAGTACTTC. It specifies CASSVVGTGFGETQYF.

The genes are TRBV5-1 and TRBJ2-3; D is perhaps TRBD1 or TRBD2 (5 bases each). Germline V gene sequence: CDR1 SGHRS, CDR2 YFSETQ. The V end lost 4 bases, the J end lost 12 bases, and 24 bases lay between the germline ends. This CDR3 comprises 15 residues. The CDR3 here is CASSMGDNPGPRQYF. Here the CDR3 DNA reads TGCGCCAGCAGCATGGGAGATAACCCAGGGCCACGTCAGTATTTT.

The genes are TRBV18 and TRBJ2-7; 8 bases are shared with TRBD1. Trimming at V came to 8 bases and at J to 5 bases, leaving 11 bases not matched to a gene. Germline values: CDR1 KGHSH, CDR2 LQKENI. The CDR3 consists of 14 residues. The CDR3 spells CASDHAGTGNEQYF. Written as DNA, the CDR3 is TGTGCCAGCGATCACGCAGGGACAGGCAACGAGCAGTACTTC.

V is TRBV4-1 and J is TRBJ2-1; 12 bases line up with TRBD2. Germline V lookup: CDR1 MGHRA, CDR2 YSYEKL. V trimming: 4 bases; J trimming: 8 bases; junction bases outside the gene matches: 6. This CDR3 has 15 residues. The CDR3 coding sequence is TGCGCCAGCAGCCGGGCTAGCGGGGGGGCCTATGAGCAGTTCTTC. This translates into CASSRASGGAYEQFF.

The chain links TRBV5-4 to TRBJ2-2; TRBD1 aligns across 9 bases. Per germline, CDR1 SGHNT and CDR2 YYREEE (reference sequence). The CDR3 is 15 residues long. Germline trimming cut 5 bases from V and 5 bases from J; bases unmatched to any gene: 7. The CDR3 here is CASRTGQGLTGELFF. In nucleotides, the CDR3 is TGTGCCAGCAGAACGGGACAGGGCCTTACCGGGGAGCTGTTTTTT.

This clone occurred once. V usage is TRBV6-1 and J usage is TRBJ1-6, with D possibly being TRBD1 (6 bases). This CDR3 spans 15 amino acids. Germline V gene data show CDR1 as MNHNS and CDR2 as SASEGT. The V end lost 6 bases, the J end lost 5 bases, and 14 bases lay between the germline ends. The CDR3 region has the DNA TGTGCCAGCAGCGAGGAACAGGGCAATAATTCACCCCTCCACTTT. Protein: CASSEEQGNNSPLHF.

The CDR3 protein is CASTAANYGYTF. CDR3 DNA sequence: TGTGCCAGTACTGCTGCGAACTATGGCTACACCTTC. The V and J genes are TRBV19 and TRBJ1-2; D uncertain. The CDR3 sequence is 12 residues long. Germline CDR1 is LNHDA and CDR2 is SQIVND (reference sequence). Trimming pared 7 bases from V and 2 bases from J, leaving 8 bases between.

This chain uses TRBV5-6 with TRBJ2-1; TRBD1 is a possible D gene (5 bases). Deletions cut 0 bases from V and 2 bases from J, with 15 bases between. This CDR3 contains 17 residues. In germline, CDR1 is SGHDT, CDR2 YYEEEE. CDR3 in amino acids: CASSLDLGRTTYNEQFF. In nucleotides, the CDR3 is TGTGCCAGCAGCTTGGATTTGGGCCGGACAACCTACAATGAGCAGTTCTTC.

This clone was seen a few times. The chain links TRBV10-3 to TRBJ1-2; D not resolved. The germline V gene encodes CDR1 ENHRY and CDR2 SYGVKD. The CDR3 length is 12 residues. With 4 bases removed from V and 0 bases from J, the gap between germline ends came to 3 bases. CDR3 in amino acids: CAISVANYGYTF. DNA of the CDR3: TGTGCCATCAGTGTAGCTAACTATGGCTACACCTTC.

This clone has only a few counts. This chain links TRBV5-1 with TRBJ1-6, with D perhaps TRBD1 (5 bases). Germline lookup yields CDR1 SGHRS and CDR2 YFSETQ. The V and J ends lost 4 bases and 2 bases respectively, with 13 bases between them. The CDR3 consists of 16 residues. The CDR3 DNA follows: TGCGCCAGCAGCGAGCGACAGATTACCTATAATTCACCCCTCCACTTT. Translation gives CASSERQITYNSPLHF. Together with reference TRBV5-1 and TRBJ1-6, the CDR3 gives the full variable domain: KAGVTQTPRYLIKTRGQQVTLSCSPISGHRSVSWYQQTPGQGLQFLFEYFSETQRNKGNFPGRFSGRQFSNSRSEMNVSTLELGDSALYLCASSERQITYNSPLHFGNGTRLTVT.

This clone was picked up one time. As DNA, the CDR3 is TGTGCCAGCCAACGGGGCGGGGGCGAGGCCTACGAGCAGTACTTC. Translating it yields CASQRGGGEAYEQYF. The rearrangement uses TRBV5-4 and TRBJ2-7; D is perhaps TRBD2 (7 bases). CDR1 SGHNT and CDR2 YYREEE come from the germline V gene (reference sequence). The V and J ends lost 7 bases and 2 bases respectively, with 19 bases between them. CDR3 size: 15 residues.

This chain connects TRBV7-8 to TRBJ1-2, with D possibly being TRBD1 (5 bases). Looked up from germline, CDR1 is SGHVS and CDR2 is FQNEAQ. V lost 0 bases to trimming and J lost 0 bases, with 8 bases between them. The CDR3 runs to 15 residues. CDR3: CASSLAGQANYGYTF. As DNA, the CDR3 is TGTGCCAGCAGCTTAGCGGGGCAGGCTAACTATGGCTACACCTTC.

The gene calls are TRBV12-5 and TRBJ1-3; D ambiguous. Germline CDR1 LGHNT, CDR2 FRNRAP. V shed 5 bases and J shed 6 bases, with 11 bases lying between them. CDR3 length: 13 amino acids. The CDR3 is CASGPTPVNTIYF. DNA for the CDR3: TGTGCTAGTGGTCCAACCCCGGTAAACACCATATATTTT.

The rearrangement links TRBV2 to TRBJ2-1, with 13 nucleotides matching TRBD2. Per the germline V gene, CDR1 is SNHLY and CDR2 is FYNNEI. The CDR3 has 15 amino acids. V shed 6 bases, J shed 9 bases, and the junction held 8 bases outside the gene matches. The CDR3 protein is CASRATSGGAGEQFF. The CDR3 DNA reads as TGTGCCAGCAGGGCTACTAGCGGGGGGGCAGGTGAGCAGTTCTTC.

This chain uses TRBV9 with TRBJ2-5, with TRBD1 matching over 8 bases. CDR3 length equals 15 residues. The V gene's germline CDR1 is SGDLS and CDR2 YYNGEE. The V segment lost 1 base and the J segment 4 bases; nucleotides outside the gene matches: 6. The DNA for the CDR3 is TGTGCCAGCAGCGTACACCAGACAGGGGCAGAGACCCAGTACTTC. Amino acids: CASSVHQTGAETQYF.

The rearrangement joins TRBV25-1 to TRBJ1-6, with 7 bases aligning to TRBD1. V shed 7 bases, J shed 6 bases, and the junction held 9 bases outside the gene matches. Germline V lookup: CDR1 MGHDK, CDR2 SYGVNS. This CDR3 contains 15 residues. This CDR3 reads CASKGAGGFNSPLHF. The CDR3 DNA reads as TGTGCCAGCAAGGGGGCCGGGGGCTTTAATTCACCCCTCCACTTT.

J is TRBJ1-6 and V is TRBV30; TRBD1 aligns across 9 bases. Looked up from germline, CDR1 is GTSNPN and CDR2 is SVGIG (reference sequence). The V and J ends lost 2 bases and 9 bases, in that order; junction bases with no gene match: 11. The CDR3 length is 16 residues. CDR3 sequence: CAWSNRGPLSRSPLHF. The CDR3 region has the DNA TGTGCCTGGAGTAACAGGGGGCCCCTCTCGCGTTCACCCCTCCACTTT.

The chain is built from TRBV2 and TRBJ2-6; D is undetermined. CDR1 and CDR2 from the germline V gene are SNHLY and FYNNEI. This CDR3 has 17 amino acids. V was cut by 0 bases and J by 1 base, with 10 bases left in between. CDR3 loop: CASSEASRTSGANVLTF. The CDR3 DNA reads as TGTGCCAGCAGTGAAGCTTCCCGAACTTCTGGGGCCAACGTCCTGACTTTC.

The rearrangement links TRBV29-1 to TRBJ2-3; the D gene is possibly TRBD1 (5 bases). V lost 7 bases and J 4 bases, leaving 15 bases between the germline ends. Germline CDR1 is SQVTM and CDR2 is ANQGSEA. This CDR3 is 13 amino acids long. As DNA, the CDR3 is TGCAGCGGCCGGATCGCCAGGGCAGATACGCAGTATTTT. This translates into CSGRIARADTQYF.

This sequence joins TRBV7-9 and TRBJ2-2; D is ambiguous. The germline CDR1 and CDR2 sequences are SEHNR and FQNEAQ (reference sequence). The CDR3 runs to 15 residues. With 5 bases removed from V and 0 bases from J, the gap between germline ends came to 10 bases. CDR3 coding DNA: TGTGCCAGCAGCGTCGACAACGCGAACACCGGGGAGCTGTTTTTT. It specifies CASSVDNANTGELFF.

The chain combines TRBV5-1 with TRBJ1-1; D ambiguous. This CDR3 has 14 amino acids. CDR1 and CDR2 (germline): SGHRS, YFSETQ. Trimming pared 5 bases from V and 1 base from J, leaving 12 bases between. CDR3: CASSHGRENTEAFF. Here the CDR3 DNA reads TGCGCCAGCAGTCACGGACGGGAGAACACTGAAGCTTTCTTT.

CDR3 region: CASSLNRNYGYTF. The CDR3 nucleotides read TGTGCCAGCAGCTTAAACAGGAACTATGGCTACACCTTC. V and J are TRBV7-2 and TRBJ1-2; perhaps TRBD1 as D (5 bases). V lost 2 bases and J 2 bases, leaving 6 bases between the germline ends. The germline V gene has CDR1 SGHTA and CDR2 FQGNSA. This CDR3 comprises 13 residues.

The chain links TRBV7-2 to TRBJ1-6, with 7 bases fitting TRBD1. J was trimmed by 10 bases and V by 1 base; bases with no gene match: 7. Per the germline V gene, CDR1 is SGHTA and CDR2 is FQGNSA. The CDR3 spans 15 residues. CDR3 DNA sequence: TGTGCCAGCAGCTTAGTCCCAGGGGGAAACTCACCCCTCCACTTT. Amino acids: CASSLVPGGNSPLHF. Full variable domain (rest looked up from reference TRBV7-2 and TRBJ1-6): GAGVSQSPSNKVTEKGKDVELRCDPISGHTALYWYRQSLGQGLEFLIYFQGNSAPDKSGLPSDRFSAERTGGSVSTLTIQRTQQEDSAVYLCASSLVPGGNSPLHFGNGTRLTVT.

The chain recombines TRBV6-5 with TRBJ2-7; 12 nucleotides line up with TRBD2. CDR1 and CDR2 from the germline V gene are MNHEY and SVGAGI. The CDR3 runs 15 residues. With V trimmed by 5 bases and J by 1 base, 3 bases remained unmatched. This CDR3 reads CASSQLAGGSYEQYF. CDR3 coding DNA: TGTGCCAGCAGTCAACTAGCGGGGGGATCCTACGAGCAGTACTTC.

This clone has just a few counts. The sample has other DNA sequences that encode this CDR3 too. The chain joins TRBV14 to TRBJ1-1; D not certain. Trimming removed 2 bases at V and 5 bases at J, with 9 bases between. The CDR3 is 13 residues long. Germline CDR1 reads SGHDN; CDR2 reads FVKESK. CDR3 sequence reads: CASSQSSRTEAFF. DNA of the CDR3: TGTGCCAGCAGCCAAAGCTCGCGGACTGAAGCTTTCTTT.

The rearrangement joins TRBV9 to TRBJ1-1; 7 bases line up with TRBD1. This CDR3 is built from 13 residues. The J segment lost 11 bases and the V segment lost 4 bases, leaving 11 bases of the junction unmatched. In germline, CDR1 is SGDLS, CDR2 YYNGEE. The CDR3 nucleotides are TGTGCCAGCAGCCCTGGACAGGAAAGTTGGGCTTTCTTT. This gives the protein CASSPGQESWAFF.

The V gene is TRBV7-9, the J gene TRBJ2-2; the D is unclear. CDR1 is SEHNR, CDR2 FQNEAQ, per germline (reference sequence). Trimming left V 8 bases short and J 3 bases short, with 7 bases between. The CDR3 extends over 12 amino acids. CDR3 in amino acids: CASFSYTGELFF. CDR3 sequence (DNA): TGTGCCAGCTTTTCATACACCGGGGAGCTGTTTTTT.

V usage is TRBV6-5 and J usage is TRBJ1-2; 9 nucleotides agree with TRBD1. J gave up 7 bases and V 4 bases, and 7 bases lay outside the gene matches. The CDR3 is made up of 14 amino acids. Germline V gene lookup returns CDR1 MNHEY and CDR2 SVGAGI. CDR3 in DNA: TGTGCCAGCAGTTCCAATACAGGGGGCGGTGGCTACACCTTC. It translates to CASSSNTGGGGYTF.

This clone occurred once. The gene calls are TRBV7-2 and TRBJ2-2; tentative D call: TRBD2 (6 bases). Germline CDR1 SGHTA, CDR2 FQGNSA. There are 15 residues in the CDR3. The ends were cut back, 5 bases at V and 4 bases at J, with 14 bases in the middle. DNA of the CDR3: TGTGCCAGCAGCCACAGGAGGGGTGCCACCGGGGAGCTGTTTTTT. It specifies CASSHRRGATGELFF. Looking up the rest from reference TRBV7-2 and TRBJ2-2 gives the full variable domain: GAGVSQSPSNKVTEKGKDVELRCDPISGHTALYWYRQSLGQGLEFLIYFQGNSAPDKSGLPSDRFSAERTGGSVSTLTIQRTQQEDSAVYLCASSHRRGATGELFFGEGSRLTVL.